Below are 13 T cell receptor beta chains sequenced from a single sample in a study of CD8+CD57+ T cells in acquired aplastic anemia. Patients chosen for sequencing had shown CD8+CD57+ cell expansion by flow cytometry. Template material for TCR beta VDJ and CDR3 profiling consisted of genomic DNA. TCRdb reprocessed the reads with MiXCR, giving one entry per CDR3 protein. The sample includes approximately 80,000 distinct CDR3 sequences, just over 70% of them seen just once. Sequencing was carried out using sorted CD4+, CD8+, or CD8+CD57+ T cells (not recorded which) from PBMCs. Receptors originate from a human donor with aplastic anemia.

This chain's CDR3 is CASSGTALNYGYTF. The DNA for the CDR3 is TGTGCCAGCAGTGGGACAGCGCTAAACTATGGCTACACCTTC. The J gene is TRBJ1-2, the V gene TRBV2; tentative D call: TRBD1 (6 bases). The V and J ends lost 4 bases and 2 bases respectively, with 11 bases between them. The germline gives CDR1 SNHLY, CDR2 FYNNEI. CDR3 length: 14 residues.

This clonotype came up a few times. This chain joins TRBV25-1 and TRBJ1-6, with unresolved D. V was shortened by 3 bases and J by 6 bases, with 6 bases between the two germline ends. The CDR3 runs to 13 residues. The germline V gene has CDR1 MGHDK and CDR2 SYGVNS. The CDR3 region has the DNA TGTGCCAGCAGTGACTTGAGTAATTCACCCCTCCACTTT. This encodes CASSDLSNSPLHF.

The chain is built from TRBV7-2 and TRBJ1-2; D is uncertain. Per the germline V gene, CDR1 is SGHTA and CDR2 is FQGNSA. V was trimmed by 6 bases and J by 0 bases, leaving 8 bases between them. The CDR3 consists of 13 residues. CDR3 loop: CASRGRANYGYTF. CDR3 coding DNA: TGTGCCAGCAGGGGAAGAGCTAACTATGGCTACACCTTC.

The chain couples TRBV27 to TRBJ2-7; 7 nucleotides align to TRBD1. The CDR3 spans 15 residues. CDR1 is MNHEY, CDR2 SMNVEV, per germline (reference sequence). V trimming: 5 bases; J trimming: 4 bases; junction bases outside the gene matches: 11. The CDR3 coding sequence is TGTGCCAGCAGTGCAGCAAGTTTGACAGGGTACGAGCAGTACTTC. This codes for CASSAASLTGYEQYF.

This chain connects TRBV6-2 or TRBV6-3 to TRBJ2-7; TRBD1 is a possible D gene (5 bases). V was cut by 7 bases and J by 3 bases, with 10 bases left in between. CDR1 and CDR2 (germline): MNHEY, SVGEGT. This CDR3 spans 12 amino acids. CDR3 protein: CASNSGFYEQYF. CDR3 DNA sequence: TGTGCCAGCAATTCAGGGTTCTACGAGCAGTACTTC.

V usage is TRBV20-1 and J usage is TRBJ1-6; maybe TRBD1 (5 bases). CDR3 length: 12 amino acids. V shed 6 bases and J shed 7 bases, with 10 bases lying between them. Germline CDR1 is DFQATT and CDR2 is SNEGSKA (reference sequence). DNA for the CDR3: TGCAGTGCCCAGGGAGGAAATTCACCCCTCCACTTT. Encoded protein: CSAQGGNSPLHF.

V and J are TRBV25-1 and TRBJ1-2; D gene uncertain. The germline CDR1 and CDR2 sequences are MGHDK and SYGVNS. With 6 bases removed from V and 0 bases from J, the gap between germline ends came to 11 bases. This CDR3 is 14 amino acids long. For the CDR3, the DNA is TGTGCCAGCAGGGGGTACGGGGCTAACTATGGCTACACCTTC. Amino acid sequence: CASRGYGANYGYTF.

The rearrangement uses TRBV12-3 or TRBV12-4 and TRBJ2-7, with D tentatively TRBD1 (5 bases). This CDR3 comprises 12 residues. V was shortened by 3 bases and J by 4 bases, with 7 bases between the two germline ends. The CDR3 region is CASSFKGYEQYF. The CDR3, as DNA: TGTGCCAGCAGTTTCAAGGGGTACGAGCAGTACTTC.

This sequence joins TRBV11-2 and TRBJ1-3, with TRBD1 identical over 7 bases. The CDR3 has 16 residues. The J segment lost 0 bases and the V segment lost 4 bases, leaving 6 bases of the junction unmatched. The germline V gene has CDR1 SGHAT and CDR2 FQNNGV. CDR3: CASSSIGQASGNTIYF. The CDR3 region has the DNA TGTGCCAGCAGCTCAATTGGACAGGCCTCTGGAAACACCATATATTTT.

Details on this clonotype: A much more abundant neighbour one base away suggests this may be a read error. The chain is built from TRBV15 and TRBJ2-3; 8 bases agree with TRBD2. V dropped 1 base and J dropped 1; count of bases not matched to a gene: 1. The CDR3 length is 15 residues. Germline assignment: CDR1 LNHNV and CDR2 YYDKDF (reference sequence). The CDR3 DNA reads as TGTGCCACCAGCAGAGGGCGGGGGGGCACAGATACGCAGTATTTT. Residues: CATSRGRGGTDTQYF.

This clonotype was counted only a few times. The rearrangement uses TRBV10-3 and TRBJ2-7; a weak D match, TRBD1 (7 bases). The V gene's germline CDR1 is ENHRY and CDR2 SYGVKD. V dropped 7 bases and J dropped 4 bases, with 20 bases sitting between them. This CDR3 has 15 amino acids. In DNA form, the CDR3 reads TGTGCCATCACCGTTATTGGGCAGGGGGGTTACGAGCAGTACTTC. Translating it yields CAITVIGQGGYEQYF.

This clonotype was seen repeatedly, ten times or more. The gene calls are TRBV15 and TRBJ1-1; tentatively, D is TRBD1 (5 bases). The CDR3 is 13 residues long. The V gene lost 1 base and the J gene lost 4 bases, with 7 bases spanning the gap. Looked up from germline, CDR1 is LNHNV and CDR2 is YYDKDF (reference sequence). The CDR3 DNA sequence: TGTGCCACCAGCAGAGGACAGCCCACTGAAGCTTTCTTT. Translating gives CATSRGQPTEAFF.

The rearrangement joins TRBV7-8 to TRBJ1-1; possibly TRBD1 for D (5 bases). Germline V gives CDR1 SGHVS, CDR2 FQNEAQ. The CDR3 has 12 amino acids. Trimming removed 5 bases from V and 6 bases from J, with 10 bases in between. The CDR3 nucleotides read TGTGCCAGCAGCGGGGACGGACCTGAAGCTTTCTTT. Its translation: CASSGDGPEAFF.